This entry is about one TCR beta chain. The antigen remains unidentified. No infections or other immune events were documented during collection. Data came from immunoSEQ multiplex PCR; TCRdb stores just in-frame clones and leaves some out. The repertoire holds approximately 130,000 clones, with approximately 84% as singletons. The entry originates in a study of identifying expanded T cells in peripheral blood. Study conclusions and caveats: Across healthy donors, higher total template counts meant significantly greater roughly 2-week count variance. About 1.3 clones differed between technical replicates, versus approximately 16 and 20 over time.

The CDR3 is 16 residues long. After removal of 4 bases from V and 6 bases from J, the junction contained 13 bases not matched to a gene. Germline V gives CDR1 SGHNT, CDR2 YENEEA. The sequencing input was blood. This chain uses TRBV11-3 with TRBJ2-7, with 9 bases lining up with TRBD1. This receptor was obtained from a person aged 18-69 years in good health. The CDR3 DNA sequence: TGTGCCAGCAGCTCGAGGGGTGGGACAGGGAAAGGCGAGCAGTACTTC. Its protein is CASSSRGGTGKGEQYF.